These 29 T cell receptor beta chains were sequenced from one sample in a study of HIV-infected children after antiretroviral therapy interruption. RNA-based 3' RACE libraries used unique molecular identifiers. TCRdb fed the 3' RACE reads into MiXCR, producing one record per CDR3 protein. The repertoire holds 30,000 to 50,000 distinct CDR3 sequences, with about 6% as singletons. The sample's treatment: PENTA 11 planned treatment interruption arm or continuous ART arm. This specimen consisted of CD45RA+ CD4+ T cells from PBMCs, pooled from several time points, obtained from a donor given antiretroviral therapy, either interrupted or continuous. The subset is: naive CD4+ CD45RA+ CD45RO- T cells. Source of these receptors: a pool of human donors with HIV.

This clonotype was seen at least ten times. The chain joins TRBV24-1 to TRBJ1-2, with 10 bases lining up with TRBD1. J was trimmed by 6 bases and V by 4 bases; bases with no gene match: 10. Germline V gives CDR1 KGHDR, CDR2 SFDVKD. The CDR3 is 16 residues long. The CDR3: CATSDSRTGGVNGYTF. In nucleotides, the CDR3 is TGTGCCACCAGTGACTCTCGGACAGGGGGGGTAAATGGCTACACCTTC.

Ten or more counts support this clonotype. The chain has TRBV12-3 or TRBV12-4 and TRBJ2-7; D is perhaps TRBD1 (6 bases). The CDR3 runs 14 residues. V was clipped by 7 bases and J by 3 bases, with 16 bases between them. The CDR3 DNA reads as TGTGCCAGCACATCCGGCACAGGGTTCTACGAGCAGTACTTC. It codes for CASTSGTGFYEQYF.

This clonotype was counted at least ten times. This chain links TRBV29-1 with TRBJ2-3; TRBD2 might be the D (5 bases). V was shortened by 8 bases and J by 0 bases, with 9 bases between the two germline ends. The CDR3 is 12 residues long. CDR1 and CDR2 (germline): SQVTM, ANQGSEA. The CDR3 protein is CSTRTSTDTQYF. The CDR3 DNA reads TGCAGCACCCGGACTAGCACAGATACGCAGTATTTT.

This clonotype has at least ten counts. The CDR3 protein is CASSPLGTGSGQPQHF. CDR3 in DNA: TGTGCCAGCAGTCCCCTCGGGACAGGGTCTGGTCAGCCCCAGCATTTT. The V call is TRBV28, the J call TRBJ1-5, with TRBD1 identical over 9 bases. This CDR3 is built from 16 residues. Per germline, CDR1 MDHEN and CDR2 SYDVKM. The ends lost 5 bases at V and 6 bases at J; junction bases unmatched: 11.

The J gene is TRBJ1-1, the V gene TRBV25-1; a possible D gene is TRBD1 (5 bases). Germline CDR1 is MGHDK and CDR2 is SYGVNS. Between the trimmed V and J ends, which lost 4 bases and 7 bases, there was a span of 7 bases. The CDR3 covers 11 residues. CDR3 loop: CASSAGHEAFF. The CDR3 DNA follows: TGTGCCAGCAGTGCAGGGCATGAAGCTTTCTTT.

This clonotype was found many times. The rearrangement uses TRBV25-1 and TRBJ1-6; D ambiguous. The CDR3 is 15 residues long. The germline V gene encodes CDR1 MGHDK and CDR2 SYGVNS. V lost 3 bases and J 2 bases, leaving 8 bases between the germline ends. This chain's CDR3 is CASSDSGTYNSPLHF. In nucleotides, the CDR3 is TGTGCCAGCAGTGATTCAGGAACCTATAATTCACCCCTCCACTTT.

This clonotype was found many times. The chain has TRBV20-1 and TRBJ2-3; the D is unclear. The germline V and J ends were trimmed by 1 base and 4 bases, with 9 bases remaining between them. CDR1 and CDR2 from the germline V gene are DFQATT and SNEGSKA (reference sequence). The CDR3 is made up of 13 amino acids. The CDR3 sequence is CSARGDGSDTQYF. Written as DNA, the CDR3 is TGCAGTGCTAGAGGGGATGGATCAGATACGCAGTATTTT.

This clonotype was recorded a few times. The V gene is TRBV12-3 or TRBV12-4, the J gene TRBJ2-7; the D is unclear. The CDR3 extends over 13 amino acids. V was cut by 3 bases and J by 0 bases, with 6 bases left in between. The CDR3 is CASSLSRSYEQYF. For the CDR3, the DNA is TGTGCCAGCAGTTTGAGTCGCTCCTACGAGCAGTACTTC.

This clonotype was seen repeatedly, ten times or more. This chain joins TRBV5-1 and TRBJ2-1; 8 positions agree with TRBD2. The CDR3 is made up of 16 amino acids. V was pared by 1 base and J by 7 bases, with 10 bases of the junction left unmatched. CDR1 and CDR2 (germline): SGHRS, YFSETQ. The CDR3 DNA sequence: TGCGCCAGCAGCTTGTCATTCGGGGGGGCCAGGAATGAGCAGTTCTTC. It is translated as CASSLSFGGARNEQFF.

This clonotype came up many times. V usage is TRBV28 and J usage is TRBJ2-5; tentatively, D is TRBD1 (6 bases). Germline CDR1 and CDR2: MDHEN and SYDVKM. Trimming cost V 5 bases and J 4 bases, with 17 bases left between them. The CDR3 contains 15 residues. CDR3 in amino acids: CASSPGSQGGETQYF. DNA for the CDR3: TGTGCCAGCAGTCCTGGCTCACAGGGCGGAGAGACCCAGTACTTC.

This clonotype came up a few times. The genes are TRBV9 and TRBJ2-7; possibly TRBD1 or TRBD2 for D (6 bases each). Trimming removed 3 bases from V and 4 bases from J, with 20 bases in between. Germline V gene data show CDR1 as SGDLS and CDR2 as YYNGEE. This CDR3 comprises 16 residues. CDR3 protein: CASSAEATGGFYEQYF. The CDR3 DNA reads TGTGCCAGCAGCGCCGAGGCTACCGGGGGCTTTTACGAGCAGTACTTC.

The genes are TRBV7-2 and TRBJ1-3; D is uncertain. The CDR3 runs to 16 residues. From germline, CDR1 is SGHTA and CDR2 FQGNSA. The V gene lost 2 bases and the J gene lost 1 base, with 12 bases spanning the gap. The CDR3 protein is CASSLILGRSGNTIYF. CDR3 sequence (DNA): TGTGCCAGCAGCTTAATACTGGGCCGGTCTGGAAACACCATATATTTT.

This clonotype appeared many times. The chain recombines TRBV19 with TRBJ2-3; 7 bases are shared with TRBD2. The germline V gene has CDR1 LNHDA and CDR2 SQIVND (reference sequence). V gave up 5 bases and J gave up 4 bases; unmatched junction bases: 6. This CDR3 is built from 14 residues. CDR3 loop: CASSDRTRSDTQYF. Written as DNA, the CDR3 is TGTGCCAGTAGTGATCGGACTAGATCAGATACGCAGTATTTT.

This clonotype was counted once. The CDR3 DNA sequence: TGCAGTGCTACCAATGAAAAACTGTTTTTT. This sequence encodes CSATNEKLFF. The chain has TRBV20-1 and TRBJ1-4, with D uncertain. This CDR3 is built from 10 residues. CDR1 is DFQATT, CDR2 SNEGSKA, per germline (reference sequence). The V end was cut by 4 bases, the J end by 5 bases, with 2 bases between.

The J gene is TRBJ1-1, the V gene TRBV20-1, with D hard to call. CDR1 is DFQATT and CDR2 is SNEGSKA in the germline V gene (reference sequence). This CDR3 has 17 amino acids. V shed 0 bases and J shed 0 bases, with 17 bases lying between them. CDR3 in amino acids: CSARDPSGRTMNTEAFF. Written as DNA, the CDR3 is TGCAGTGCTAGAGATCCTTCCGGACGGACGATGAACACTGAAGCTTTCTTT.

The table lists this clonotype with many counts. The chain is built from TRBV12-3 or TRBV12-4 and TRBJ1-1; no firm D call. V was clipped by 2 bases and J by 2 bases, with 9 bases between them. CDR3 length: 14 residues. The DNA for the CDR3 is TGTGCCAGCAGTTTATGGCAGGCCAACACTGAAGCTTTCTTT. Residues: CASSLWQANTEAFF.

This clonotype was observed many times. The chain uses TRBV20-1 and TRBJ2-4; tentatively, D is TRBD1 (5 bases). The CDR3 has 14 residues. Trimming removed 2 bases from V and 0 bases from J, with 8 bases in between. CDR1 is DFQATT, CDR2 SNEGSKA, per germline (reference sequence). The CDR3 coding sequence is TGCAGTGCTAGACAGGGCCTAGCCAAAAACATTCAGTACTTC. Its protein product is CSARQGLAKNIQYF.

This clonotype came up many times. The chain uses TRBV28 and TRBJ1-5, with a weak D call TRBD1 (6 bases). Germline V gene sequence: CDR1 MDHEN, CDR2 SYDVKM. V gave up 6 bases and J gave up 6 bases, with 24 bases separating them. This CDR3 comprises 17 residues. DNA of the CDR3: TGTGCCAGCAGAAGGGGGTTGGGGCAGGGTTATAGTCAGCCCCAGCATTTT. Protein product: CASRRGLGQGYSQPQHF.

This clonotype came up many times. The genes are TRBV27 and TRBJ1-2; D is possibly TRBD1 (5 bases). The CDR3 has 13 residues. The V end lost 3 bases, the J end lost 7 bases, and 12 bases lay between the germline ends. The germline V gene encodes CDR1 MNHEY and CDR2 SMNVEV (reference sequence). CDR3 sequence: CASSFVGARGYTF. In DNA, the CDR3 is TGTGCCAGCAGTTTCGTTGGGGCTCGTGGCTACACCTTC.

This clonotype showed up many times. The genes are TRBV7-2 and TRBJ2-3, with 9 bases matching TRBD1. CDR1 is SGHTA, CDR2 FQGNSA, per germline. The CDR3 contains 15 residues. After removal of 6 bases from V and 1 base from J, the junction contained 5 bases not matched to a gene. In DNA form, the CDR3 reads TGTGCCAGCAGTCGACACAGGGGGCGCACAGATACGCAGTATTTT. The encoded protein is CASSRHRGRTDTQYF.

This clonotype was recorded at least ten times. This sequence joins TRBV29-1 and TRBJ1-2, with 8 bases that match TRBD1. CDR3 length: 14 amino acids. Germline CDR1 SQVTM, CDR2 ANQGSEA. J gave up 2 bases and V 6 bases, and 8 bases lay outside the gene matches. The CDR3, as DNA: TGCAGCGTCCCTCCGGGACAGGCGAACTATGGCTACACCTTC. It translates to CSVPPGQANYGYTF.

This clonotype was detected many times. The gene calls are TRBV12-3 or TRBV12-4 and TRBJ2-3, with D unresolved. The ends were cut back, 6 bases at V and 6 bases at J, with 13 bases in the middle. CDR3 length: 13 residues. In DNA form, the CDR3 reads TGTGCCAGCAGCCGCCAACTCCGGGATACGCAGTATTTT. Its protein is CASSRQLRDTQYF.

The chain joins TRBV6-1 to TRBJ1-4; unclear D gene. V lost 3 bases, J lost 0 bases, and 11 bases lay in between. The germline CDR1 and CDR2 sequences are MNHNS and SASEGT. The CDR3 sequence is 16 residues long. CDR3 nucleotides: TGTGCCAGCAGTGACAAGACGGAGGCAACTAATGAAAAACTGTTTTTT. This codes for CASSDKTEATNEKLFF.

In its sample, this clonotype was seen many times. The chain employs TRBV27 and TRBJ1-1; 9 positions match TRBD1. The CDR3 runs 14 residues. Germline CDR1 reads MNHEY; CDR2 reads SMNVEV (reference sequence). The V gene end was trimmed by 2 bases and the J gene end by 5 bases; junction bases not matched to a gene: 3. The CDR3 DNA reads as TGTGCCAGCAGTTTAGGGACAGGGCTGACTGAAGCTTTCTTT. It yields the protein CASSLGTGLTEAFF.

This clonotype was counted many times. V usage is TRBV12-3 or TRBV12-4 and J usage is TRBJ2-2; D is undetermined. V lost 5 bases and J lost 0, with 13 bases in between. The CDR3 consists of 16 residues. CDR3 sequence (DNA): TGTGCCAGCAGTCCTGGACGGCCTGCGAACACCGGGGAGCTGTTTTTT. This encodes CASSPGRPANTGELFF.

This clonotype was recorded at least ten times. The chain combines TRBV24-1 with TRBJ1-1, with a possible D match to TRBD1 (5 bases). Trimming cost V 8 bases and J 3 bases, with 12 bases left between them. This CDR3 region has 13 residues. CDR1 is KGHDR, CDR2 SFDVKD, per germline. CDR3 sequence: CATKEGRHTEAFF. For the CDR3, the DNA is TGTGCCACCAAGGAGGGGCGGCACACTGAAGCTTTCTTT.

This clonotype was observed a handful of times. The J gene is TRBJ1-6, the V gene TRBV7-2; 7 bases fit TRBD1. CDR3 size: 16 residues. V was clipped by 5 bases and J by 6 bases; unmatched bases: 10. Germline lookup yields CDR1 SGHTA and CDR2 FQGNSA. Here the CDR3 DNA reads TGTGCCAGCAGCCTACATACCGGGACAGTTAATTCACCCCTCCACTTT. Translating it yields CASSLHTGTVNSPLHF.

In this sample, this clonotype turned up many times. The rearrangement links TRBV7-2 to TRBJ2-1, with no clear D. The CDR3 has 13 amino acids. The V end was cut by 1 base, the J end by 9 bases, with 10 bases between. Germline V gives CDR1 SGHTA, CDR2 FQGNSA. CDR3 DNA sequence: TGTGCCAGCAGCTTAGTGTGGGTGGGTGAGCAGTTCTTC. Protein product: CASSLVWVGEQFF.

The CDR3 region is CATDGGGTDTQYF. CDR3 bases: TGCGCCACCGACGGGGGGGGTACAGATACGCAGTATTTT. The V and J genes are TRBV10-2 and TRBJ2-3; 8 nucleotides match TRBD2. Germline assignment: CDR1 WSHSY and CDR2 SAAADI. This CDR3 region has 13 residues. J was trimmed by 3 bases and V by 10 bases; bases with no gene match: 6.